The 21 T cell receptor beta chains below were found in one sample sequenced in a study of T cells after yellow fever vaccination. TCRdb fed the 5' RACE reads into MiXCR, producing one record per CDR3 protein. The profile covers several thousand distinct CDR3 sequences, with 6.5% to 8.5% appearing a single time and about 1.5% taken by the ten largest. The sample consisted of PBMCs, either bulk or a sorted T-cell subset (CD4+, CD8+, memory, or dextramer-sorted; not recorded which), taken 15 days after the yellow fever booster vaccination. These TCRs come from a man aged 25-45 years who received the YFV17D yellow fever vaccine.

This clonotype is medium-sized within its sample. This chain joins TRBV28 and TRBJ2-7; D possibly corresponds to TRBD2 (6 bases). Trimming removed 6 bases at V and 0 bases at J, with 9 bases between. The germline gives CDR1 MDHEN, CDR2 SYDVKM. This CDR3 is built from 13 residues. The CDR3: CASRDGSSYEQYF. The CDR3 DNA reads as TGTGCCAGCAGGGACGGGAGCTCCTACGAGCAGTACTTC.

By its share, this clonotype is medium-sized (0.01 to 0.1%). The V and J genes are TRBV4-2 and TRBJ2-7, with D hard to call. Trimming took off 4 bases at V and 3 bases at J, with 13 bases between the two ends. There are 14 residues in the CDR3. The germline gives CDR1 LGHNA, CDR2 YNFKEQ. Here the CDR3 reads CASSRIETDYEQYF. The CDR3 bases are TGTGCCAGCAGCCGAATTGAGACGGACTACGAGCAGTACTTC.

In this sample, this clonotype is medium-sized. The chain joins TRBV29-1 to TRBJ2-7, with D possibly called TRBD1 or TRBD2 (5 bases each). V was pared by 7 bases and J by 0 bases, with 7 bases between. CDR1 is SQVTM and CDR2 is ANQGSEA in the germline V gene. The CDR3 extends over 11 amino acids. The DNA of the CDR3 is TGCAGCGCTGGGGGCTCCTACGAGCAGTACTTC. This sequence encodes CSAGGSYEQYF.

In its sample, this clonotype was seen a few times. The chain links TRBV12-3 or TRBV12-4 to TRBJ2-3; 14 bases fit TRBD2. V was clipped by 11 bases and J by 0 bases; unmatched bases: 16. The length of the CDR3 is 19 residues. The CDR3 DNA follows: TGTGCCTTCAGTTTAGGGACTAGCGGGAGTCCCAAGAGCACAGATACGCAGTATTTT. Translation gives CAFSLGTSGSPKSTDTQYF.

This clonotype is medium-sized within its sample. This chain joins TRBV30 and TRBJ2-6, with 7 bases identical to TRBD1. Germline values: CDR1 GTSNPN, CDR2 SVGIG (reference sequence). This CDR3 has 13 residues. CDR3 amino acids: CVYQGAGANVLTF. The CDR3 DNA sequence: TGTGTATATCAGGGGGCTGGGGCCAACGTCCTGACTTTC.

The chain uses TRBV12-3 or TRBV12-4 and TRBJ2-1, with 7 bases lining up with TRBD2. With 8 bases clipped from V and 7 bases from J, the junction kept 17 bases outside the gene matches. The CDR3 has 16 residues. In nucleotides, the CDR3 is TGTGCCAGCGCCGTGGACGGCGGGAGCTCGAAGAATGAGCAGTTCTTC. Translating gives CASAVDGGSSKNEQFF.

In its sample, this clonotype is medium-sized. The V call is TRBV14, the J call TRBJ2-2; D is unresolved. The CDR3 has 16 amino acids. Germline lookup yields CDR1 SGHDN and CDR2 FVKESK. V was trimmed by 2 bases and J by 2 bases, leaving 12 bases between them. The chain's CDR3 is CASSQPTAINTGELFF. The CDR3 region has the DNA TGTGCCAGCAGCCAACCAACGGCGATCAACACCGGGGAGCTGTTTTTT. The whole variable domain, remainder taken from reference TRBV14 and TRBJ2-2, is EAGVTQFPSHSVIEKGQTVTLRCDPISGHDNLYWYRRVMGKEIKFLLHFVKESKQDESGMPNNRFLAERTGGTYSTLKVQPAELEDSGVYFCASSQPTAINTGELFFGEGSRLTVL.

This clonotype is medium-sized. The chain joins TRBV15 to TRBJ2-3, with D maybe TRBD1 (5 bases). In germline, CDR1 is LNHNV, CDR2 YYDKDF (reference sequence). V was cut by 0 bases and J by 4 bases, with 11 bases left in between. CDR3 size: 15 residues. CDR3 DNA sequence: TGTGCCACCAGCAGAGACAAGGGGAAGTCAGATACGCAGTATTTT. It specifies CATSRDKGKSDTQYF.

By sample fraction, this clonotype is medium-sized (0.01 to 0.1%). The rearrangement uses TRBV5-6 and TRBJ2-7, with 7 bases fitting TRBD2. Looked up from germline, CDR1 is SGHDT and CDR2 is YYEEEE. V was pared by 1 base and J by 6 bases, with 10 bases of the junction left unmatched. The CDR3 contains 15 residues. The CDR3 sequence is CASSLFTSVQTEQYF. CDR3 DNA sequence: TGTGCCAGCAGCTTGTTTACTAGCGTACAGACCGAGCAGTACTTC.

This clonotype ranks as medium-sized. The J gene is TRBJ2-2, the V gene TRBV6-5; D possibly matches TRBD1 or TRBD2 (5 bases each). Germline V gene lookup returns CDR1 MNHEY and CDR2 SVGAGI. Trimming left V 7 bases short and J 1 base short, with 10 bases between. This CDR3 is built from 14 residues. The CDR3 loop reads CASKGRRNTGELFF. The CDR3 nucleotides are TGTGCCAGCAAGGGGAGAAGGAACACCGGGGAGCTGTTTTTT.

Relative to its sample, this clonotype is medium-sized. The chain joins TRBV20-1 to TRBJ2-7, with TRBD1 matching over 7 bases. With V trimmed by 5 bases and J by 5 bases, 12 bases remained unmatched. The CDR3 totals 14 residues. Per germline, CDR1 DFQATT and CDR2 SNEGSKA (reference sequence). The CDR3 bases are TGCAGTGCTTACCGACAGGGAACGGGCAACGAGCAGTACTTC. Translation: CSAYRQGTGNEQYF.

By proportion, this clonotype is medium-sized. The rearrangement joins TRBV10-2 to TRBJ1-5, with 8 bases that match TRBD1. The CDR3 runs to 13 residues. Trimming at V came to 8 bases and at J to 5 bases, leaving 5 bases not matched to a gene. Germline V gene sequence: CDR1 WSHSY, CDR2 SAAADI. This chain's CDR3 is CASGGQVDQPQHF. CDR3 coding DNA: TGCGCCAGCGGGGGACAGGTCGATCAGCCCCAGCATTTT.

There are many counts of this clonotype. The gene calls are TRBV4-3 and TRBJ2-5; no firm D call. V lost 1 base and J 5 bases, leaving 8 bases between the germline ends. CDR1 is LGHNA, CDR2 YSLEER, per germline. There are 13 residues in the CDR3. CDR3 region: CASSQATRETQYF. The CDR3 DNA reads TGCGCCAGCAGCCAAGCCACCCGTGAGACCCAGTACTTC.

By proportion, this clonotype is medium-sized. The CDR3 DNA reads as TGCAGTGCTAGCGGGACTAGCGGGGGCCAGGGGAATGAGCAGTTCTTC. Translation gives CSASGTSGGQGNEQFF. The rearrangement links TRBV20-1 to TRBJ2-1, with 14 positions matching TRBD2. The CDR3 sequence is 16 residues long. The germline gives CDR1 DFQATT, CDR2 SNEGSKA (reference sequence). After removal of 3 bases from V and 7 bases from J, the junction contained 8 bases not matched to a gene.

In its sample, this clonotype ranks as medium-sized. The V and J genes are TRBV10-3 and TRBJ1-1, with a weak D call TRBD1 (5 bases). V lost 8 bases and J lost 3, with 16 bases in between. The CDR3 has 14 residues. Germline V lookup: CDR1 ENHRY, CDR2 SYGVKD. CDR3 residues: CAIAKAGTYTEAFF. The CDR3 DNA reads as TGTGCCATCGCAAAAGCAGGGACGTACACTGAAGCTTTCTTT.

In its sample, this clonotype ranks as medium-sized. The rearrangement uses TRBV20-1 and TRBJ2-3, with TRBD2 matching over 11 bases. Germline V gives CDR1 DFQATT, CDR2 SNEGSKA (reference sequence). V lost 6 bases and J lost 4; bases outside the gene matches: 9. CDR3 length: 15 residues. Here the CDR3 reads CSANSGTSGSDTQYF. As DNA, the CDR3 is TGCAGTGCCAACTCCGGGACTAGCGGTTCAGATACGCAGTATTTT.

This clonotype is medium-sized within its sample. This chain links TRBV10-3 with TRBJ2-1; D tentatively fits TRBD1 or TRBD2 (7 bases each). Germline V CDR1 and CDR2: ENHRY, SYGVKD. CDR3 size: 15 residues. With 4 bases removed from V and 4 bases from J, the gap between germline ends came to 14 bases. The chain's CDR3 is CAISGGGGGYNEQFF. The CDR3 DNA reads TGTGCCATCAGTGGGGGAGGGGGCGGGTACAATGAGCAGTTCTTC.

Sample share makes this clonotype medium-sized. Here the CDR3 reads CAISVSETQYF. As DNA, the CDR3 is TGTGCCATCAGTGTATCGGAGACCCAGTACTTC. The chain carries TRBV10-3 and TRBJ2-5; D is unclear. V gave up 4 bases and J gave up 5 bases, with 5 bases separating them. The CDR3 extends over 11 amino acids. Germline V lookup: CDR1 ENHRY, CDR2 SYGVKD.

By frequency in the sample, this clonotype is medium-sized (0.01 to 0.1%). J is TRBJ2-1 and V is TRBV24-1; perhaps D is TRBD1 or TRBD2 (5 bases each). From germline, CDR1 is KGHDR and CDR2 SFDVKD. Trimming took 5 bases from V and 6 from J, leaving 7 bases between them. The CDR3 loop spans 12 amino acids. Here the CDR3 reads CATSGDRNEQFF. The CDR3 nucleotides are TGTGCCACCAGTGGGGACCGCAATGAGCAGTTCTTC.

By sample share, this clonotype is medium-sized (0.01 to 0.1%). V and J are TRBV5-1 and TRBJ2-3, with 10 positions matching TRBD2. The CDR3 is made up of 15 amino acids. Germline values: CDR1 SGHRS, CDR2 YFSETQ. V shed 4 bases and J 4 bases; nucleotides not matched to a gene: 6. The CDR3 DNA follows: TGCGCCAGCAGCCGAGCGGGAGGGCGCGCAGATACGCAGTATTTT. Its protein product is CASSRAGGRADTQYF.

By its share, this clonotype is medium-sized. The J gene is TRBJ2-7, the V gene TRBV5-1; 12 nucleotides align to TRBD1. Germline lookup yields CDR1 SGHRS and CDR2 YFSETQ. The CDR3 runs to 14 residues. Germline trimming cut 4 bases from V and 6 bases from J; bases unmatched to any gene: 5. In DNA form, the CDR3 reads TGCGCCAGCAGCACCGGGACAGGGGGCGTCGAGCAGTACTTC. Amino acids: CASSTGTGGVEQYF.